Below are 5 T cell receptor beta chains sequenced from a single sample in a study of control samples from healthy donors and cancer patients. Libraries were prepared by immunoSEQ multiplex PCR; TCRdb keeps only in-frame clonotypes and omits some of them. Here the sample spans 100,000 to 150,000 clones, approximately 91% being singletons. The sample comprised blood. These receptors came from a man aged 45-65 years in good health.

V usage is TRBV4-2 and J usage is TRBJ2-2; a possible D gene is TRBD1 (5 bases). The germline CDR1 and CDR2 sequences are LGHNA and YNFKEQ. The CDR3 is made up of 16 amino acids. The V gene lost 4 bases and the J gene lost 1 base, with 13 bases spanning the gap. CDR3 coding DNA: TGTGCCAGCAGCCCTATTGGCAGGGTGAACACCGGGGAGCTGTTTTTT. Protein product: CASSPIGRVNTGELFF.

The chain joins TRBV13 to TRBJ2-3, with 10 bases identical to TRBD2. Trimming at V came to 4 bases and at J to 5 bases, leaving 12 bases not matched to a gene. Germline assignment: CDR1 PRHDT and CDR2 FYEKMQ (reference sequence). The CDR3 is made up of 17 amino acids. CDR3 nucleotides: TGTGCCAGCAGCTCCGAGCGGGAGCGGGGGGGCGGAGATACGCAGTATTTT. This codes for CASSSERERGGGDTQYF.

The rearrangement uses TRBV5-4 and TRBJ2-1; the D gene could be TRBD1 or TRBD2 (5 bases each). The germline V gene has CDR1 SGHNT and CDR2 YYREEE (reference sequence). Trimming cost V 0 bases and J 7 bases, with 17 bases left between them. The CDR3 totals 16 residues. CDR3 sequence: CASSLAVTGLGNEQFF. CDR3 sequence (DNA): TGTGCCAGCAGCTTGGCCGTGACGGGGCTTGGAAATGAGCAGTTCTTC.

The V gene is TRBV7-2, the J gene TRBJ1-6; no firm D call. Per germline, CDR1 SGHTA and CDR2 FQGNSA. The CDR3 contains 14 residues. The V end was cut by 1 base, the J end by 4 bases, with 5 bases between. The CDR3 DNA follows: TGTGCCAGCAGCTTAGATGGTTATAATTCACCCCTCCACTTT. This translates into CASSLDGYNSPLHF.

The V call is TRBV24-1, the J call TRBJ2-7; D might be TRBD1 (7 bases). Germline CDR1 KGHDR, CDR2 SFDVKD. The V gene lost 10 bases and the J gene lost 2 bases, with 20 bases spanning the gap. CDR3 length: 15 amino acids. CDR3 region: CATSAGGTVAYEQYF. DNA of the CDR3: TGTGCCACTTCCGCGGGCGGGACAGTAGCCTACGAGCAGTACTTC.